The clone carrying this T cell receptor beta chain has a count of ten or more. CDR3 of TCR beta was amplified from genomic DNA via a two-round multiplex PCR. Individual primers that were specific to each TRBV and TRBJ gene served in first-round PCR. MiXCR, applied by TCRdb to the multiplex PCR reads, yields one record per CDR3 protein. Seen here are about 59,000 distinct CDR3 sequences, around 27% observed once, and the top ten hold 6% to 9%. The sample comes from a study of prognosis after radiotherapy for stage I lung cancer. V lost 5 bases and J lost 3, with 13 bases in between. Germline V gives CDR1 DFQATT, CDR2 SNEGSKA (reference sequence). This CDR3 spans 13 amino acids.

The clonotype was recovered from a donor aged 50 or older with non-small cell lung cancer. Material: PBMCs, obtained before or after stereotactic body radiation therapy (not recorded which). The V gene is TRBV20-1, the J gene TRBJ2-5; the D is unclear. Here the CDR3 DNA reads TGCAGTGCTCCCCCATCCACTGAAGAGACCCAGTACTTC. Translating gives CSAPPSTEETQYF.